The clone carrying this T cell receptor beta chain was counted between two and nine times. Its antigen remains unknown. The data were obtained in a study of vaccination and CD4 T cells after COVID-19. Study-level background: Investigators stimulated cells with overlapping spike peptides drawn from SARS-CoV-2, HCoV-NL63, HCoV-OC43 and HCoV-229E.

Oncomine TCR Beta short-read sequencing was applied to DNA from cultured CD4+ T cells. MiXCR, applied by TCRdb to the PCR reads, yields one record per CDR3 protein. The repertoire holds 15,000 to 17,000 distinct CDR3 sequences, with about 40% as singletons. Stated treatment: approximately nine-day PBMC culture with coronavirus spike peptide pools or control peptides (ViraFEST assay). The CDR3 is 13 amino acids. Germline V CDR1 and CDR2: SQVTM, ANQGSEA. After removal of 7 bases from V and 3 bases from J, the junction contained 9 bases not matched to a gene. The source of this sequence is a human donor with COVID-19. Sequenced sample: cultured CD4+ T cells from blood. The chain is built from TRBV29-1 and TRBJ2-7; 7 nucleotides line up with TRBD1. The CDR3 here is CSAARDRNYEQYF. The CDR3 DNA follows: TGCAGCGCCGCACGGGACAGAAACTACGAGCAGTACTTC.